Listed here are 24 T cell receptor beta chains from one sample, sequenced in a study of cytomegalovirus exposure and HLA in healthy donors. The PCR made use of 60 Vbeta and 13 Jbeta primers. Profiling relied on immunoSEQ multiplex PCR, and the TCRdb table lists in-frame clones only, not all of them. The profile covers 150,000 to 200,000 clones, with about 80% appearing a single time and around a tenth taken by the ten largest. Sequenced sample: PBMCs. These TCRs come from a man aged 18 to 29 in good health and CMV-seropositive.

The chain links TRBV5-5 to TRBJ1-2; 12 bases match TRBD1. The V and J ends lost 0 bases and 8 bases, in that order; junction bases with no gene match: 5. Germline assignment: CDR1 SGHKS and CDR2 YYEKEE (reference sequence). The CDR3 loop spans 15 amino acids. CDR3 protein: CASSLGGQGAFGYTF. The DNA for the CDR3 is TGTGCCAGCAGCTTGGGGGGACAGGGGGCTTTCGGCTACACCTTC. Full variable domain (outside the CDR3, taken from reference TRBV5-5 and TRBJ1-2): DAGVTQSPTHLIKTRGQQVTLRCSPISGHKSVSWYQQVLGQGPQFIFQYYEKEERGRGNFPDRFSARQFPNYSSELNVNALLLGDSALYLCASSLGGQGAFGYTFGSGTRLTVV.

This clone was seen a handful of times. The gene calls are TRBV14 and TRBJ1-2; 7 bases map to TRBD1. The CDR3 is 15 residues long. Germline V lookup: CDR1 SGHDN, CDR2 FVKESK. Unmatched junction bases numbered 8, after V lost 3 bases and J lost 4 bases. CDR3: CASSHSRQGPYGYTF. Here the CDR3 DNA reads TGTGCCAGCAGCCACTCGAGACAGGGTCCCTATGGCTACACCTTC.

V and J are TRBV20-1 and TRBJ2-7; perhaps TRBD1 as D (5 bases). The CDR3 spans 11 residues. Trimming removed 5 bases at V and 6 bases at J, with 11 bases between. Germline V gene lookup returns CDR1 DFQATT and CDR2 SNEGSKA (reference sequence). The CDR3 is CSAFDSVEQYF. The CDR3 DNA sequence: TGCAGTGCTTTCGACAGCGTCGAGCAGTACTTC.

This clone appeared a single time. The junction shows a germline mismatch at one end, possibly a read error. The CDR3 loop reads CASSPRTSGSPFNF. For the CDR3, the DNA is TGCGCCAGCAGTCCGAGGACTAGCGGGAGCCCCTTTAACTTC. The chain joins TRBV10-1 to TRBJ2-7; 13 bases line up with TRBD2. Germline CDR1 and CDR2: WNHNN and SYGVQD (reference sequence). The CDR3 runs 14 residues.

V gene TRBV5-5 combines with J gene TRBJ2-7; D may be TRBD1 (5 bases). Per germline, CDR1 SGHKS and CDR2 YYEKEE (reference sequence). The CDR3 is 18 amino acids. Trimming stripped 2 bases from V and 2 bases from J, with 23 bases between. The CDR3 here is CASSFLGRDYHTTYEQYF. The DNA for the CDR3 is TGTGCCAGCAGCTTTTTGGGCAGGGATTACCATACTACCTACGAGCAGTACTTC.

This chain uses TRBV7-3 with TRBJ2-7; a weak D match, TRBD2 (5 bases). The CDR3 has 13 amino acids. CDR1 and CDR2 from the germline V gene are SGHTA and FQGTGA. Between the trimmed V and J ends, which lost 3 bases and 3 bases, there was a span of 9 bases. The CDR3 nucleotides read TGTGCCAGCAGCTTCCTTCGGGGCTACGAGCAGTACTTC. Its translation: CASSFLRGYEQYF.

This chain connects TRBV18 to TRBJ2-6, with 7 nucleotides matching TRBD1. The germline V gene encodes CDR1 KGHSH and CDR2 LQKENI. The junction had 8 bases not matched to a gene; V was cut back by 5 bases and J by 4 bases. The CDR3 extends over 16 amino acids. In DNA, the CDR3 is TGTGCCAGCTCAACGGGACAGTCCTTGGGGGCCAACGTCCTGACTTTC. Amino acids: CASSTGQSLGANVLTF.

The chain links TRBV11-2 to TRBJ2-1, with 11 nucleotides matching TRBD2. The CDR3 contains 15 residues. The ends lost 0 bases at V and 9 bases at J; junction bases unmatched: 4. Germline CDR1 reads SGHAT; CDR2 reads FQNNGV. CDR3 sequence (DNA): TGTGCCAGCAGCTTAGAGCTAGCGGGAGGCTCTGAGCAGTTCTTC. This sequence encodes CASSLELAGGSEQFF.

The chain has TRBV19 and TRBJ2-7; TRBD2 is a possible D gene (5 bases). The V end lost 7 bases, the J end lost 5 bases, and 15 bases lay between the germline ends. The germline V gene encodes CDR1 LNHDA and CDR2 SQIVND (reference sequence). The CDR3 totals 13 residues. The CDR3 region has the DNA TGTGCCAGTAAGGACTTAGGCGAGGACGAGCAGTACTTC. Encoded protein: CASKDLGEDEQYF.

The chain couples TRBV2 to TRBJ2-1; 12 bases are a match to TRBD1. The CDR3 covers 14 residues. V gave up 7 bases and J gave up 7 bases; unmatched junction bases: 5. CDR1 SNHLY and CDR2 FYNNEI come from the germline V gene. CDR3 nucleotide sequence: TGTGCCAGCAAAAGGGACAGGGGGCTTAATGAGCAGTTCTTC. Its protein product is CASKRDRGLNEQFF.

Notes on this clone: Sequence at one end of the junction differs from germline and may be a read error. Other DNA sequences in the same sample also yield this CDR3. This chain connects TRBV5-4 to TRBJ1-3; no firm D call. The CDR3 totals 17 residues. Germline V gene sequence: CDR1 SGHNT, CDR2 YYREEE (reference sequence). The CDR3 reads CASSFGGVGRTGNTIYF. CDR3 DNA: TGCGCCAGCAGCTTCGGAGGTGTGGGCCGAACTGGAAACACCATATATTTT.

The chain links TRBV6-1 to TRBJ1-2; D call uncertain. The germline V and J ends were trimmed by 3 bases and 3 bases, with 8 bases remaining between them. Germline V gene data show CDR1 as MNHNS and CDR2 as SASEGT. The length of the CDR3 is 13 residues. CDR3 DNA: TGTGCCAGCAGTGAGACTGGAGACTATGGCTACACCTTC. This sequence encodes CASSETGDYGYTF.

The CDR3 bases are TGTGCCAGCAGGACTTACGAGTGGTCCACCGGGGAGCTGTTTTTT. Residues: CASRTYEWSTGELFF. The chain combines TRBV2 with TRBJ2-2; D unclear. V lost 6 bases to trimming and J lost 4 bases, with 15 bases between them. The CDR3 is 15 residues long. Germline values: CDR1 SNHLY, CDR2 FYNNEI.

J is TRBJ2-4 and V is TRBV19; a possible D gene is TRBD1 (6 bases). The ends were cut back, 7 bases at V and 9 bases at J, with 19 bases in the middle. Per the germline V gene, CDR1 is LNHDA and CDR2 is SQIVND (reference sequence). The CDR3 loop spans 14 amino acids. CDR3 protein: CASTPGQSSGIQYF. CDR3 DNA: TGTGCCAGTACCCCGGGACAATCGAGCGGCATTCAGTACTTC.

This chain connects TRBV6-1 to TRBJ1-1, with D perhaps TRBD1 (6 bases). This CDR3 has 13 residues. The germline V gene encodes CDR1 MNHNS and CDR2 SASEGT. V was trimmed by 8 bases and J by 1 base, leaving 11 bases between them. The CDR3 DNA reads TGTGCCAGCGGCTGGACAGAGAACACTGAAGCTTTCTTT. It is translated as CASGWTENTEAFF.

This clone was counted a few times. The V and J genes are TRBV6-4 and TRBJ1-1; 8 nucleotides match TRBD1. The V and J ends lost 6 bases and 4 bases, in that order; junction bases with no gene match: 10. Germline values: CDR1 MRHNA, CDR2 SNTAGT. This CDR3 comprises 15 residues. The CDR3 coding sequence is TGTGCCAGCAGCCTGACAGGGGATGGAGGCACTGAAGCTTTCTTT. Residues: CASSLTGDGGTEAFF.

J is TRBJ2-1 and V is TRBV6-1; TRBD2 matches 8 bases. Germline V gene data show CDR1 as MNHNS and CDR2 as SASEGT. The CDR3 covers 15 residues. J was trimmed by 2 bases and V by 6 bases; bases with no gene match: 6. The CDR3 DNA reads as TGTGCCAGCAGGGCCGTAGCGGGGACCTACAATGAGCAGTTCTTC. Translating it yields CASRAVAGTYNEQFF.

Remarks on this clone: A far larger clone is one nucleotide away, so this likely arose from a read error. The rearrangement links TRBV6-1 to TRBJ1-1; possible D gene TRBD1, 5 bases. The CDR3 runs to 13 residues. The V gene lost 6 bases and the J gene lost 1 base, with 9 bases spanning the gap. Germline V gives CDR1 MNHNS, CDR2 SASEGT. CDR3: CASSTTENTEAFF. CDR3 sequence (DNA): TGTGCCAGCAGCACGACAGAGAACACTGAAGCTTTCTTT.

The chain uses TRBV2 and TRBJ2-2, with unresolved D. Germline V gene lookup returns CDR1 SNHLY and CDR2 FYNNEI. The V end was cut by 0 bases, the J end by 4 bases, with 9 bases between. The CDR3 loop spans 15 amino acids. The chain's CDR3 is CASSEAQASTGELFF. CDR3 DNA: TGTGCCAGCAGTGAAGCCCAGGCTTCCACCGGGGAGCTGTTTTTT.

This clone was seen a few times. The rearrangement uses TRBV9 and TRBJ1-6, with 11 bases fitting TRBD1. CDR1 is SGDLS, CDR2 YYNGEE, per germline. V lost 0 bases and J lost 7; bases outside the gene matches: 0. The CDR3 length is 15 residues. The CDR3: CASSVGTGGNSPLHF. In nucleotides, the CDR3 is TGTGCCAGCAGCGTAGGGACAGGGGGCAATTCACCCCTCCACTTT.

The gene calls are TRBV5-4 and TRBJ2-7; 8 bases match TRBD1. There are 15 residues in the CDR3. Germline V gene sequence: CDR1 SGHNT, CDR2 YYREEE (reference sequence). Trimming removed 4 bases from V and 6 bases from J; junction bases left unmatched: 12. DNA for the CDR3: TGTGCCAGCAGCGGCTCCGGGACAGGTTTCTCCGAGCAGTACTTC. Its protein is CASSGSGTGFSEQYF.

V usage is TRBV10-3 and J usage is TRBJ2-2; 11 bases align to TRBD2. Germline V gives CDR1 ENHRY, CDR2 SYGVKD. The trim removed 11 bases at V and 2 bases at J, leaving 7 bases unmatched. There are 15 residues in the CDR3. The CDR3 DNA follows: TGTGCCGTCAATAGCGGGGGGGAAAACACCGGGGAGCTGTTTTTT. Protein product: CAVNSGGENTGELFF.

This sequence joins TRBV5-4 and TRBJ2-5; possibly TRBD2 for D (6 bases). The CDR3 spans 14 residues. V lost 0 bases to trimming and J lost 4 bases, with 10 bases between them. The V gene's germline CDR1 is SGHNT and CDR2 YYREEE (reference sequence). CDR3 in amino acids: CASSLVSGRETQYF. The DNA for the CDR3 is TGTGCCAGCAGCTTGGTATCCGGGAGAGAGACCCAGTACTTC.

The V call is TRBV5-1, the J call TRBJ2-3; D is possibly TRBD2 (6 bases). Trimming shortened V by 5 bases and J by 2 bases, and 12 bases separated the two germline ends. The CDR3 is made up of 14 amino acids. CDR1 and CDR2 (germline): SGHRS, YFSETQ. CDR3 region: CASSQGLVTDTQYF. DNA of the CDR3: TGCGCCAGCAGTCAGGGACTTGTCACAGATACGCAGTATTTT.